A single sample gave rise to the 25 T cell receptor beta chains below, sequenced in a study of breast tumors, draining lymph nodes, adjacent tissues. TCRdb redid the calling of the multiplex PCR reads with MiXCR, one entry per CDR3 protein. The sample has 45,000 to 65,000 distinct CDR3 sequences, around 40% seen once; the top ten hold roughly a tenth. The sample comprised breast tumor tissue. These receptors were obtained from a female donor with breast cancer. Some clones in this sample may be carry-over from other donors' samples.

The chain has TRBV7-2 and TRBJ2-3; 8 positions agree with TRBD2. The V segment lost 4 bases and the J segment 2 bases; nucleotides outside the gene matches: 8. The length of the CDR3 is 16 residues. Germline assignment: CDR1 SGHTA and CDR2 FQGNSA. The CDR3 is CASSSLLAGSTDTQYF. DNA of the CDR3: TGTGCCAGCAGCTCGCTTCTAGCGGGTTCCACAGATACGCAGTATTTT.

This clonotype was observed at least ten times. CDR3: CSGAGGTGLVAFF. CDR3 DNA: TGCAGCGGGGCCGGAGGGACTGGGTTAGTAGCTTTCTTT. The chain has TRBV29-1 and TRBJ1-1, with a possible D match to TRBD1 (5 bases). Germline loops: CDR1 SQVTM, CDR2 ANQGSEA. The V end lost 7 bases, the J end lost 10 bases, and 22 bases lay between the germline ends. The CDR3 covers 13 residues.

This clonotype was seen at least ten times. CDR3 loop: CASSPRTANYGYTF. The CDR3 nucleotides are TGTGCCAGCAGCCCTCGGACAGCTAACTATGGCTACACCTTC. The chain carries TRBV9 and TRBJ1-2; maybe TRBD1 (6 bases). Between the trimmed V and J ends, which lost 4 bases and 0 bases, there was a span of 10 bases. This CDR3 region has 14 residues. CDR1 and CDR2 (germline): SGDLS, YYNGEE. Variable domain in full (rest from reference TRBV9 and TRBJ1-2): DSGVTQTPKHLITATGQRVTLRCSPRSGDLSVYWYQQSLDQGLQFLIQYYNGEERAKGNILERFSAQQFPDLHSELNLSSLELGDSALYFCASSPRTANYGYTFGSGTRLTVV.

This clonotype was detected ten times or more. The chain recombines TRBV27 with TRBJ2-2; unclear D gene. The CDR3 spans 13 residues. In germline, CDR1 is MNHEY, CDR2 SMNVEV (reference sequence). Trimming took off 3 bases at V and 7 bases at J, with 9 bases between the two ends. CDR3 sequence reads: CASSFNAVGELFF. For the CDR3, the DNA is TGTGCCAGCAGTTTCAACGCGGTCGGGGAGCTGTTTTTT.

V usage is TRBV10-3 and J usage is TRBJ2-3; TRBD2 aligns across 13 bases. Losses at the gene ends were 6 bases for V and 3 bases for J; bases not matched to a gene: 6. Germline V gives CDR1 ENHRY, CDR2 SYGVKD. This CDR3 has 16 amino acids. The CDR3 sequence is CAIRALTSGRTDTQYF. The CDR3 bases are TGTGCCATCAGAGCCTTGACTAGCGGGAGGACAGATACGCAGTATTTT.

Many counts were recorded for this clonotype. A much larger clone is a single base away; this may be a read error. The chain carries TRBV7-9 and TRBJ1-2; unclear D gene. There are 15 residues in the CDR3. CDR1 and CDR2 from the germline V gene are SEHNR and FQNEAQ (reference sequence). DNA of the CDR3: TGTGCCAGCAGCTTAGGGTCCAGAGATTACTATGGCTACCCCTTC. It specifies CASSLGSRDYYGYPF.

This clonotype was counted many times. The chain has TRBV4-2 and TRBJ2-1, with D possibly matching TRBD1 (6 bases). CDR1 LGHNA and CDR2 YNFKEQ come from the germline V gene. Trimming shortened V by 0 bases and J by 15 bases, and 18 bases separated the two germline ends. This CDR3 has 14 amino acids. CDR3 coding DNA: TGTGCCAGCAGCCAAGATTGGGGCCTTAGGGGGAGGTTCTTC. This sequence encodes CASSQDWGLRGRFF.

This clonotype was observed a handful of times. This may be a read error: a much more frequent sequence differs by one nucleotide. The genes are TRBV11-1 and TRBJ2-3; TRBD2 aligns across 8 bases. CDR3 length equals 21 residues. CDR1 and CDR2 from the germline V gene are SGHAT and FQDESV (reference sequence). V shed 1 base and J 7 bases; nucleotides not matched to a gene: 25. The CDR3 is CASSLEGLAGPPSERPYTQYF. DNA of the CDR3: TGTGCCAGCAGCTTAGAAGGACTAGCTGGCCCCCCCTCCGAACGCCCTTATACGCAGTATTTT. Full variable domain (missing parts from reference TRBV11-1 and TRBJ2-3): EAEVAQSPRYKITEKSQAVAFWCDPISGHATLYWYRQILGQGPELLVQFQDESVVDDSQLPKDRFSAERLKGVDSTLKIQPAELGDSAMYLCASSLEGLAGPPSERPYTQYFGPGTRLTVL.

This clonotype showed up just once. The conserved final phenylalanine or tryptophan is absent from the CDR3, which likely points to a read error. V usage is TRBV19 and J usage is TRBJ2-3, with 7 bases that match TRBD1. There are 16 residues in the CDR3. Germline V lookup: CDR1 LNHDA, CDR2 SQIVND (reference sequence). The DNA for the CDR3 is TGTGCCAGTAGTATCCCAGGGGACAGTAGCACAGGTACGCAGTATTCT. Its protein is CASSIPGDSSTGTQYS.

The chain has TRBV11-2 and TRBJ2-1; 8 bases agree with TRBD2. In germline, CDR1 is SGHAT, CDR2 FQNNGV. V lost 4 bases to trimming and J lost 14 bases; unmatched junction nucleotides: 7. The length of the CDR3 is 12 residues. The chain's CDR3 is CASSSSGGSEFF. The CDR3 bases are TGTGCCAGCAGCTCCTCGGGAGGGTCGGAGTTCTTC.

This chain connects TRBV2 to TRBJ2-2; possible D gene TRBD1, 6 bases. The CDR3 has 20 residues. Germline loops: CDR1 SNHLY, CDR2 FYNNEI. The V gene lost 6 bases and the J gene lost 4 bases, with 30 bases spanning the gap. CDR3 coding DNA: TGTGCCAGCAGACGCTCCCCCAGGGGTAAGAAGGGGTTAGGCACCGGGGAGCTGTTTTTT. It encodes CASRRSPRGKKGLGTGELFF.

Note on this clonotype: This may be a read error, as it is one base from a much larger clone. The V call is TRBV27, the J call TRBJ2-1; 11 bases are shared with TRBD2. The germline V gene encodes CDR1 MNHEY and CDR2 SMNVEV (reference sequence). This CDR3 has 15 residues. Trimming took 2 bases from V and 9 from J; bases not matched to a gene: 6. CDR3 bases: TGTGCCAGCAGTTTAGCACTAGCGGGAGTCAGTGAGCAGTTCTTC. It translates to CASSLALAGVSEQFF.

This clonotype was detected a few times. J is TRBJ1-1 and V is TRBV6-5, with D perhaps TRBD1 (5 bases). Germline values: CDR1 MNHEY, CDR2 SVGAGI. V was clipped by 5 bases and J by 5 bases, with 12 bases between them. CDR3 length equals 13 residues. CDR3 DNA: TGTGCCAGCAGTCTGGGGGAGGGGACTGAAGCTTTCTTT. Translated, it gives CASSLGEGTEAFF.

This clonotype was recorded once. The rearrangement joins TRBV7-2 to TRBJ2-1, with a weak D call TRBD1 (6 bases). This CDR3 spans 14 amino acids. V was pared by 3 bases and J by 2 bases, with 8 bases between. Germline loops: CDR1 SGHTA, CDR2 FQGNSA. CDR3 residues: CASSLGAPYNEQFF. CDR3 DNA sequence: TGTGCCAGCAGCTTGGGGGCACCCTACAATGAGCAGTTCTTC.

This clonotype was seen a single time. The CDR3 nucleotides read TGTGCCACCAGCACTAGCGGGCAAGGGAATGAGCAGTTCTTC. Translation gives CATSTSGQGNEQFF. The chain employs TRBV15 and TRBJ2-1, with 8 bases that match TRBD2. CDR1 and CDR2 (germline): LNHNV, YYDKDF (reference sequence). The CDR3 has 14 residues. The V and J ends lost 4 bases and 7 bases, in that order; junction bases with no gene match: 6. The complete variable domain, with remaining parts taken from reference TRBV15 and TRBJ2-1, reads DAMVIQNPRYQVTQFGKPVTLSCSQTLNHNVMYWYQQKSSQAPKLLFHYYDKDFNNEADTPDNFQSRRPNTSFCFLDIRSPGLGDTAMYLCATSTSGQGNEQFFGPGTRLTVL.

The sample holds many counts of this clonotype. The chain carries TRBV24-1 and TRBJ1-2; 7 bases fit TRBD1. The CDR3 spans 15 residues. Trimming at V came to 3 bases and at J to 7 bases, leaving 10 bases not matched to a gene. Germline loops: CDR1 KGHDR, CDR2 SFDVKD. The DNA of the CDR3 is TGTGCCACCAGTGATGAAACGACAGGGAGATTTGGCTACACCTTC. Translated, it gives CATSDETTGRFGYTF.

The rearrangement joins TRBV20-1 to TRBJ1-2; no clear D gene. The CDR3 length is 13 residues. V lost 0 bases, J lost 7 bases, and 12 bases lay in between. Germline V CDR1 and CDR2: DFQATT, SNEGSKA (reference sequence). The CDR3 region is CSARDIINGGYTF. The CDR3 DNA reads TGCAGTGCTAGAGATATCATCAACGGTGGCTACACCTTC.

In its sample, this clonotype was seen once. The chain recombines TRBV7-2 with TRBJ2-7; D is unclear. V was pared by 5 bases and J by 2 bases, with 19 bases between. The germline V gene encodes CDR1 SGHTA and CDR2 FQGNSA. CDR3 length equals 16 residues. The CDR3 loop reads CASSTMPVLGAYEQYF. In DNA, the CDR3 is TGTGCCAGCAGCACGATGCCAGTGCTCGGCGCCTACGAGCAGTACTTC.

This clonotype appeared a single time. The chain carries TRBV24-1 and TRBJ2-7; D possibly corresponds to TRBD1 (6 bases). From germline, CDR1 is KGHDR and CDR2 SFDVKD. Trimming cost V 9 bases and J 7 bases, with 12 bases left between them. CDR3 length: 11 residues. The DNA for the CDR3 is TGTGCCACCGGGGACATGGGGGAGCAGTACTTC. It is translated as CATGDMGEQYF.

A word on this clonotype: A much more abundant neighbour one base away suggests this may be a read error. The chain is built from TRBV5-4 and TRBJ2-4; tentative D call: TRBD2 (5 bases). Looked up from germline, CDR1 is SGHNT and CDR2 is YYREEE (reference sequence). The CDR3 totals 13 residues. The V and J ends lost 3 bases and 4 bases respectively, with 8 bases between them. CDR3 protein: CASSSTGKNIQYF. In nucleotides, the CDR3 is TGTGCCAGCAGCTCAACGGGAAAAAACATTCAGTACTTC.

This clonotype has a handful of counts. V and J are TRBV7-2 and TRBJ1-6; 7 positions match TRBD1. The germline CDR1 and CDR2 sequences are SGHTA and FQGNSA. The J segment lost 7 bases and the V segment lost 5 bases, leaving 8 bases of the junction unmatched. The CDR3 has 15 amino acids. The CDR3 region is CASSAGGTVNSPLHF. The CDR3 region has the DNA TGTGCCAGCAGCGCAGGCGGGACAGTGAATTCACCCCTCCACTTT.

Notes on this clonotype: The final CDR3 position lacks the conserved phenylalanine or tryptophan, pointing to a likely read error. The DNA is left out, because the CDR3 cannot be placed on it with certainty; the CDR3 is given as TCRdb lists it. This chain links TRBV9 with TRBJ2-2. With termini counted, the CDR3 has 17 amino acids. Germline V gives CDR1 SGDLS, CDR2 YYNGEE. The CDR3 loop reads CASSIEDHLANTGERMS.

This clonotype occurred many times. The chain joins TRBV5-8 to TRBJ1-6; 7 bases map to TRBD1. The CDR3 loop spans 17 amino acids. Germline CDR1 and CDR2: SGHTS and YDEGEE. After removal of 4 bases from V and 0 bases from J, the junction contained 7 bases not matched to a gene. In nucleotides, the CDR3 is TGTGCCAGCAGCGGCGGGACAGTGAGCTCCTATAATTCACCCCTCCACTTT. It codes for CASSGGTVSSYNSPLHF.

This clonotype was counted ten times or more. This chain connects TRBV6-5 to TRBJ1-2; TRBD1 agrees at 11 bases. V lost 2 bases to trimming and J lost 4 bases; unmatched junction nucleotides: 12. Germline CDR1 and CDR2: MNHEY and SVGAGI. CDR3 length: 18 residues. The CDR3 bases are TGTGCCAGCAGTTACGTGACCGGGACAGGGGGGAATTTCTATGGCTACACCTTC. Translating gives CASSYVTGTGGNFYGYTF.

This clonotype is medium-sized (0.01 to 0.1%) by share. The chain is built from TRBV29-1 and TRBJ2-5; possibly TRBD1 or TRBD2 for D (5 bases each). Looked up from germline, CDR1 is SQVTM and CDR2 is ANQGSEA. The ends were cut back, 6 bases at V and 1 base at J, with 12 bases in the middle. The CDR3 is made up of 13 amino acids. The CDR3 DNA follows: TGCAGCGTGGGGAGACAGCTCCAAGAGACCCAGTACTTC. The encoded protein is CSVGRQLQETQYF.